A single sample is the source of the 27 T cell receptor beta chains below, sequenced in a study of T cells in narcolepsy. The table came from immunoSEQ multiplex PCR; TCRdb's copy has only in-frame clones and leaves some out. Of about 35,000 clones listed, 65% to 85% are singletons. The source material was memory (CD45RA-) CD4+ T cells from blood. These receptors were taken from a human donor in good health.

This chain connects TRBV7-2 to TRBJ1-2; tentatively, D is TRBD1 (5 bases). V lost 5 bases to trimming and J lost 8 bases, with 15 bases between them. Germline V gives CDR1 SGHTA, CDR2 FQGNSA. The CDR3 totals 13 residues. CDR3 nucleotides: TGTGCCAGCAGCCCCGGGACCAAGATAGGCTACACCTTC. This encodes CASSPGTKIGYTF.

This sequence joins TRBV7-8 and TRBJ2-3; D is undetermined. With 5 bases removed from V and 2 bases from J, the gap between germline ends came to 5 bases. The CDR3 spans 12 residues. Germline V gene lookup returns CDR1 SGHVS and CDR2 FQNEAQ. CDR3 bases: TGTGCCAGCAGCCCCCACACAGATACGCAGTATTTT. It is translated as CASSPHTDTQYF. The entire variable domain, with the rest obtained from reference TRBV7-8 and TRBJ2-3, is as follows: GAGVSQSPRYKVAKRGQDVALRCDPISGHVSLFWYQQALGQGPEFLTYFQNEAQLDKSGLPSDRFFAERPEGSVSTLKIQRTQQEDSAVYLCASSPHTDTQYFGPGTRLTVL.

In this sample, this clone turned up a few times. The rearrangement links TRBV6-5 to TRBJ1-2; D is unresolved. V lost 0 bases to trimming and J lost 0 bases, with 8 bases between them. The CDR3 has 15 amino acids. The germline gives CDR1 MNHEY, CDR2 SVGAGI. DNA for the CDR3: TGTGCCAGCAGTTACTCGTCAATTTCTAACTATGGCTACACCTTC. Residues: CASSYSSISNYGYTF.

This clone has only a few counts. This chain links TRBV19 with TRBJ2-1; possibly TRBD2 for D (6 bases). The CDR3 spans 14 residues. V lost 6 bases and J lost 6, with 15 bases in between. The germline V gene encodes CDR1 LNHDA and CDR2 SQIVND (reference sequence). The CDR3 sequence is CASRSRGVTNEQFF. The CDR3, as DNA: TGTGCCAGTAGGTCCCGCGGGGTAACCAATGAGCAGTTCTTC.

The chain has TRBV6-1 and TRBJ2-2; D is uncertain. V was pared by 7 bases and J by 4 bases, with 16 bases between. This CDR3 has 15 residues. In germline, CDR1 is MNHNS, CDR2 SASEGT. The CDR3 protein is CASTRTSPITGELFF. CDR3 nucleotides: TGTGCCAGCACCCGAACTTCACCGATCACCGGGGAGCTGTTTTTT.

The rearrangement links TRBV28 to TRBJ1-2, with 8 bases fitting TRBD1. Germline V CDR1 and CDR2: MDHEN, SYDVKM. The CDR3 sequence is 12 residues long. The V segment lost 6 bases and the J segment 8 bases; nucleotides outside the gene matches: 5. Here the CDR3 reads CASSPTGVGYTF. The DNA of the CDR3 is TGTGCCAGCAGCCCGACAGGGGTGGGCTACACCTTC.

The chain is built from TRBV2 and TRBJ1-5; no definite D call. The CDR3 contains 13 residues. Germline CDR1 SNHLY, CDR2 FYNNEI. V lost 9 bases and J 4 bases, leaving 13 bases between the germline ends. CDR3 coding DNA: TGTGCCAGTTGTCGGGTGATGAATCAGCCCCAGCATTTT. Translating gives CASCRVMNQPQHF.

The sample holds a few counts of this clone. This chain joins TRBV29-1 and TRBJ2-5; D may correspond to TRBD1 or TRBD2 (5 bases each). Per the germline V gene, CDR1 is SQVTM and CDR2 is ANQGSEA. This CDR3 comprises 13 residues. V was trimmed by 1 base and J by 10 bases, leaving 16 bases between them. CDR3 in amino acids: CSVEGKGIGGQYF. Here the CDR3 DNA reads TGCAGCGTTGAAGGCAAAGGCATTGGGGGCCAGTACTTC.

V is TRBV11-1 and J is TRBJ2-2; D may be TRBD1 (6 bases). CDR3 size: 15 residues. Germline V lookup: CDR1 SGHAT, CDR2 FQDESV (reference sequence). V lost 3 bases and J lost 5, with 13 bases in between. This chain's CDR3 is CASSFVQGGTGELFF. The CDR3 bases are TGTGCCAGCAGCTTCGTACAGGGTGGGACCGGGGAGCTGTTTTTT.

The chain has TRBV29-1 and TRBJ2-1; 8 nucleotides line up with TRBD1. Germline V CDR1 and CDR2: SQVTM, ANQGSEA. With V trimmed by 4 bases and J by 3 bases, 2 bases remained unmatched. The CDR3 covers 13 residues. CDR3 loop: CSVGTGGYNEQFF. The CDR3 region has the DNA TGCAGCGTTGGTACAGGGGGCTACAATGAGCAGTTCTTC.

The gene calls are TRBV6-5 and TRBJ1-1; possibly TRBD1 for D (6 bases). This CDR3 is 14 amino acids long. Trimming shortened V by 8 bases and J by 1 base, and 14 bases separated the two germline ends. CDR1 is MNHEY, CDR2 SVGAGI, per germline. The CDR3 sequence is CASRREGENTEAFF. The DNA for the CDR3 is TGTGCCAGCCGTAGAGAGGGGGAGAACACTGAAGCTTTCTTT.

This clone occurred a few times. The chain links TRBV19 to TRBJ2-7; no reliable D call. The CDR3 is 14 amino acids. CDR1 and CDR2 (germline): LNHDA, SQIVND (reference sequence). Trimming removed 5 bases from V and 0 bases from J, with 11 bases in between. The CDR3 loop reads CASSSRYSSYEQYF. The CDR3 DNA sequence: TGTGCCAGTAGTTCGAGATACAGCTCCTACGAGCAGTACTTC.

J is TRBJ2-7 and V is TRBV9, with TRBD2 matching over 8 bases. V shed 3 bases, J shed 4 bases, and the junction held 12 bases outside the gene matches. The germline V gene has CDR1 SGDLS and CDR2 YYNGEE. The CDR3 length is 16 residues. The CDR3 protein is CASSAGGAAGVYEQYF. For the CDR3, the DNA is TGTGCCAGCAGCGCCGGGGGAGCAGCGGGAGTTTACGAGCAGTACTTC. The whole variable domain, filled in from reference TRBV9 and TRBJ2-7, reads DSGVTQTPKHLITATGQRVTLRCSPRSGDLSVYWYQQSLDQGLQFLIQYYNGEERAKGNILERFSAQQFPDLHSELNLSSLELGDSALYFCASSAGGAAGVYEQYFGPGTRLTVT.

Here the CDR3 reads CASTTDRGDYGYTF. The CDR3 DNA reads TGTGCCAGCACCACGGACAGGGGGGACTATGGCTACACCTTC. The V call is TRBV7-2, the J call TRBJ1-2, with 10 bases identical to TRBD1. Losses at the gene ends were 7 bases for V and 3 bases for J; bases not matched to a gene: 5. The CDR3 is made up of 14 amino acids. CDR1 and CDR2 (germline): SGHTA, FQGNSA.

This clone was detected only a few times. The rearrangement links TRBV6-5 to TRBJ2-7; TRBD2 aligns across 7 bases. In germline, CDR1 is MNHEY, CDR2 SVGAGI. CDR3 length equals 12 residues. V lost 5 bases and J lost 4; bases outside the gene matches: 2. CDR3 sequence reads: CASSPGGYEQYF. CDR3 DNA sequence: TGTGCCAGCAGTCCGGGGGGATACGAGCAGTACTTC.

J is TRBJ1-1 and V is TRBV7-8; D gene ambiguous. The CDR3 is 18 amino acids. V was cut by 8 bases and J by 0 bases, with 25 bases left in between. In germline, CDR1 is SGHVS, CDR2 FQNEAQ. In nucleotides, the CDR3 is TGTGCCAGCGGTCCACTTCCTAGGTCTTCTTTTATGAACACTGAAGCTTTCTTT. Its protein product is CASGPLPRSSFMNTEAFF. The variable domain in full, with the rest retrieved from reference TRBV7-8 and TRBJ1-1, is GAGVSQSPRYKVAKRGQDVALRCDPISGHVSLFWYQQALGQGPEFLTYFQNEAQLDKSGLPSDRFFAERPEGSVSTLKIQRTQQEDSAVYLCASGPLPRSSFMNTEAFFGQGTRLTVV.

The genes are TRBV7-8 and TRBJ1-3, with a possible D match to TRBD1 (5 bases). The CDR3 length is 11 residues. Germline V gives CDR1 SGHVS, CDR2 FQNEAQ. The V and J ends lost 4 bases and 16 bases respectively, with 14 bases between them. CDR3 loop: CASSSSGTFYF. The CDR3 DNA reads TGTGCCAGCAGCTCCTCCGGGACTTTTTATTTT.

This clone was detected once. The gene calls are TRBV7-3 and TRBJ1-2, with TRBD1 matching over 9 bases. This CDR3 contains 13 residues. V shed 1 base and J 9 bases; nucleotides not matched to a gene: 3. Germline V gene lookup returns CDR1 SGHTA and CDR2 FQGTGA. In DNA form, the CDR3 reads TGTGCCAGCAGCTTAAGGACAGGGGAGCGCTACACCTTC. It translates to CASSLRTGERYTF. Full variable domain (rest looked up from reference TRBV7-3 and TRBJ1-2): GAGVSQTPSNKVTEKGKYVELRCDPISGHTALYWYRQSLGQGPEFLIYFQGTGAADDSGLPNDRFFAVRPEGSVSTLKIQRTERGDSAVYLCASSLRTGERYTFGSGTRLTVV.

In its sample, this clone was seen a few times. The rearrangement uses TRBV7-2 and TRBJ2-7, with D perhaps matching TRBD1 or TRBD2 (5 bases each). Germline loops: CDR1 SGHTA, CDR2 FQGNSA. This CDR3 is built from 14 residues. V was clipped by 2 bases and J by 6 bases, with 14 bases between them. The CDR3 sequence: CASSLNRWGSEQYF. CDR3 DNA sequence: TGTGCCAGCAGCTTAAACCGATGGGGGAGCGAGCAGTACTTC.

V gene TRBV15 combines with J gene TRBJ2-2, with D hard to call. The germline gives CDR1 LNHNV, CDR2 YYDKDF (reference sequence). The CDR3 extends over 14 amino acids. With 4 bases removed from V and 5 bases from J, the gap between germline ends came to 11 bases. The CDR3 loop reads CATSTLRSTGELFF. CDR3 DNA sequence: TGTGCCACCAGCACCTTGCGGTCTACCGGGGAGCTGTTTTTT.

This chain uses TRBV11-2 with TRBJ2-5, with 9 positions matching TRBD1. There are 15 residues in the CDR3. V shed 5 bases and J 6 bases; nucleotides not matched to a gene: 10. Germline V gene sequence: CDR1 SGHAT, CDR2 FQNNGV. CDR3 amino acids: CASSATGGVMKTQYF. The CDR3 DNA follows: TGTGCCAGCAGCGCCACAGGGGGCGTTATGAAGACCCAGTACTTC.

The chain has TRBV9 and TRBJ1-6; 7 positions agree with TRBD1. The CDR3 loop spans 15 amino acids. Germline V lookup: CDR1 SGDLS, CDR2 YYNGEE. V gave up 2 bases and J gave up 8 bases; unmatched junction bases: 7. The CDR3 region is CASSVNTRGDSPLHF. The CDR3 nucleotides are TGTGCCAGCAGCGTCAACACCAGGGGGGATTCACCCCTCCACTTT.

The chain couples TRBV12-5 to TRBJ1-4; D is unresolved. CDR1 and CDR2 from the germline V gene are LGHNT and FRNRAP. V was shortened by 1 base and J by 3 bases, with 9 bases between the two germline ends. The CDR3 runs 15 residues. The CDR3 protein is CASGLGSISNEKLFF. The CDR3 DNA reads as TGTGCTAGTGGTTTGGGTAGTATCTCTAATGAAAAACTGTTTTTT.

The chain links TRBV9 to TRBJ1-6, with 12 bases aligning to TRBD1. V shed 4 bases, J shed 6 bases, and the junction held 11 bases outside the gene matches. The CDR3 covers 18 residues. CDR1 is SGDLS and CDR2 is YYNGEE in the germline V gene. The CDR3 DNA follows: TGTGCCAGCAGCTCCAGCCCGGGACAGGGGGCGAGTAATTCACCCCTCCACTTT. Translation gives CASSSSPGQGASNSPLHF. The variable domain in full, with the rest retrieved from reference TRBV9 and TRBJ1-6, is DSGVTQTPKHLITATGQRVTLRCSPRSGDLSVYWYQQSLDQGLQFLIQYYNGEERAKGNILERFSAQQFPDLHSELNLSSLELGDSALYFCASSSSPGQGASNSPLHFGNGTRLTVT.

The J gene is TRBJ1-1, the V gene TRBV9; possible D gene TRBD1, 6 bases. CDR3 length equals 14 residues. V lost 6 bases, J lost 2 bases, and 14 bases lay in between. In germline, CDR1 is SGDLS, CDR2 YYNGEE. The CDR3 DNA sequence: TGTGCCAGCACCCGGATGGGACAAAACACTGAAGCTTTCTTT. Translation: CASTRMGQNTEAFF. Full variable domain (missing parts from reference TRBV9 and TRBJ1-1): DSGVTQTPKHLITATGQRVTLRCSPRSGDLSVYWYQQSLDQGLQFLIQYYNGEERAKGNILERFSAQQFPDLHSELNLSSLELGDSALYFCASTRMGQNTEAFFGQGTRLTVV.

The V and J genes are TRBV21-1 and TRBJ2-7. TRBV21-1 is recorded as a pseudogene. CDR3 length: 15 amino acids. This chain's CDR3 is CASSKEEQGGHEQYF. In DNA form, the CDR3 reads TGTGCCAGCAGCAAGGAGGAGCAGGGTGGGCACGAGCAGTACTTC.

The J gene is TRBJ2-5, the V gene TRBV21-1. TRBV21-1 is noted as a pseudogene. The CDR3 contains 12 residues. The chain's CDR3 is CSPGRSEETQYF. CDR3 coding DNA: TGTTCCCCGGGACGATCAGAAGAGACCCAGTACTTC.